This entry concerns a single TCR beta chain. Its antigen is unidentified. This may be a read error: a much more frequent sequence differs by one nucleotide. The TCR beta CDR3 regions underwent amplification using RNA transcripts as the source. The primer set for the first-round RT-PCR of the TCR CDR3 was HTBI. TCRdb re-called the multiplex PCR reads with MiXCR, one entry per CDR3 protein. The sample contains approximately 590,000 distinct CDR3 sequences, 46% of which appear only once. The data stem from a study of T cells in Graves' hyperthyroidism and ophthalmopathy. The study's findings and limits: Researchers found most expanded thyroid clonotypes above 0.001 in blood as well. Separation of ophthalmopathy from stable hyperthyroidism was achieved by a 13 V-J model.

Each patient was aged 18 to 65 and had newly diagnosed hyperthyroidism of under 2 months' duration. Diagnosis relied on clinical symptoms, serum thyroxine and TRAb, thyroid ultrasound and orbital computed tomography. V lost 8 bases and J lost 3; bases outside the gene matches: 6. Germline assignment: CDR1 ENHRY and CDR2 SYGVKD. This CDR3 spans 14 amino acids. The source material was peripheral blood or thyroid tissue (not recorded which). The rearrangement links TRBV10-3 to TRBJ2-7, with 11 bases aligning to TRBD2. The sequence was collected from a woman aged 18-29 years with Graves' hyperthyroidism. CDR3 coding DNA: TGTGCCATCGGGGGACTAGCGGAGCGCTACGAGCAGTACTTC. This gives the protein CAIGGLAERYEQYF.